This TCR beta chain was profiled in a study of Graves' ophthalmopathy and Graves' hyperthyroidism. Whole-study results and caveats: Sensitivity of under 71% and specificity of under 85% were achieved by the model that predicted ophthalmopathy progression.

Many counts were recorded for this clonotype. Its matching antigen is unknown. Amplification targeted the TCR beta CDR3 regions, with RNA transcripts as the source material. HTBI-primed RT-PCR formed the first round, and a multiplex PCR formed the second. TCRdb ran MiXCR on the multiplex PCR reads and lists one entry per CDR3 protein. The table lists approximately 460,000 distinct CDR3 sequences, about an eighth of them singletons, with over 8% in the top ten. With 3 bases clipped from V and 7 bases from J, the junction kept 5 bases outside the gene matches. The germline V gene has CDR1 KGHSH and CDR2 LQKENI. CDR3 length: 14 amino acids.

The chain joins TRBV18 to TRBJ1-5; 8 nucleotides align to TRBD1. Sequenced: blood. The sequence came from a woman aged 25 to 45 with Graves' ophthalmopathy. CDR3 in amino acids: CASSPDRVQQPQHF. The CDR3 DNA is TGTGCCAGCTCACCGGACAGGGTTCAGCAGCCCCAGCATTTT. The entire variable domain, with the rest obtained from reference TRBV18 and TRBJ1-5, is as follows: NAGVMQNPRHLVRRRGQEARLRCSPMKGHSHVYWYRQLPEEGLKFMVYLQKENIIDESGMPKERFSAEFPKEGPSILRIQQVVRGDSAAYFCASSPDRVQQPQHFGDGTRLSIL.